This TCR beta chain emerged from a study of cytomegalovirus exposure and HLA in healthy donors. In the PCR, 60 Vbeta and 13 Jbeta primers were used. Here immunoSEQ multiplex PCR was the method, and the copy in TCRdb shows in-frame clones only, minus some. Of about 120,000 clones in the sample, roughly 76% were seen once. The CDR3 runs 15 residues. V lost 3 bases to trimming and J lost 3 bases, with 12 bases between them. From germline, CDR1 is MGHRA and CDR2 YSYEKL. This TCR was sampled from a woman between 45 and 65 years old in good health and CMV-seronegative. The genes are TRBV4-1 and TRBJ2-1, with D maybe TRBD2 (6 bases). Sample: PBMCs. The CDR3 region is CASSHAGSNYNEQFF. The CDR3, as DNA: TGCGCCAGCAGCCATGCGGGATCCAACTACAATGAGCAGTTCTTC.